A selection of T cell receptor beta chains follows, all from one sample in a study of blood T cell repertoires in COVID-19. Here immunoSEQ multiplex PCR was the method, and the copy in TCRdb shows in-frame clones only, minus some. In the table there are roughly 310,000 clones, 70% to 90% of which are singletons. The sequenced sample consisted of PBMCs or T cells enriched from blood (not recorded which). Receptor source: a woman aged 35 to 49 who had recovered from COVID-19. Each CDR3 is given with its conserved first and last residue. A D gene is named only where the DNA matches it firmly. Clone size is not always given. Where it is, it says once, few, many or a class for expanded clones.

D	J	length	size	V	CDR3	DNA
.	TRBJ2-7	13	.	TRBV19	CASSKQGSYEQYF	TGTGCCAGTAGTAAACAGGGTTCCTACGAGCAGTACTTC
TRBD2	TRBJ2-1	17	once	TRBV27	CATLGLAGSRIYNEQFF	TGTGCCACCTTGGGACTAGCGGGAAGTCGCATCTACAATGAGCAGTTCTTC
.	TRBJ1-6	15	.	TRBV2	CASSSGQAYNSPLHF	TGTGCCAGCAGTTCAGGGCAGGCCTATAATTCACCCCTCCACTTT
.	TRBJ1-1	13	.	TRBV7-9	CASSPRLNTEAFF	TGTGCCAGCAGCCCCCGTCTGAACACTGAAGCTTTCTTT
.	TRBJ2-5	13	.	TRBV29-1	CSVPTPGGETQYF	TGCAGCGTCCCGACCCCCGGGGGAGAGACCCAGTACTTC
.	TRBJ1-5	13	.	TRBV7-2	CASSPGGGQPQHF	TGTGCCAGCAGCCCCGGGGGGGGTCAGCCCCAGCATTTT
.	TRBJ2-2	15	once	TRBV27	CASSLNGANTGELFF	TGTGCCAGCAGTTTAAACGGTGCGAACACCGGGGAGCTGTTTTTT
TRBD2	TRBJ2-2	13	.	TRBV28	CASSPGGAGELFF	TGTGCCAGCAGTCCGGGGGGAGCCGGGGAGCTGTTTTTT
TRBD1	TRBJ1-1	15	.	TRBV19	CASSPRQGANTEAFF	TGTGCCAGTAGTCCCCGACAGGGGGCGAACACTGAAGCTTTCTTT
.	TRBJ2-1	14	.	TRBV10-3	CASLPDWTYNEQFF	TGTGCCTCACTACCTGATTGGACCTACAATGAGCAGTTCTTC
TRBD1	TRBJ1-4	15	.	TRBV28	CASTSGGISNEKLFF	TGTGCCAGCACCTCAGGGGGCATTAGTAATGAAAAACTGTTTTTT